The 9 T cell receptor beta chains below come from one sample, sequenced in a study of blood T cell repertoires in COVID-19. Sequencing was performed with immunoSEQ multiplex PCR; in TCRdb, only in-frame clones are kept and a portion is missing. The data hold about 190,000 clones, with 86% observed a single time. Sequences were obtained from PBMCs or T cells enriched from blood (not recorded which). Every receptor here comes from a woman in her forties in a cohort exposed to, infected with or recovered from COVID-19 (not recorded which).

The V call is TRBV7-9, the J call TRBJ2-1; TRBD1 matches at 11 bases. The V segment lost 7 bases and the J segment 9 bases; nucleotides outside the gene matches: 11. The CDR3 is made up of 15 amino acids. The germline CDR1 and CDR2 sequences are SEHNR and FQNEAQ (reference sequence). CDR3 sequence reads: CASNLWGQGVSEQFF. CDR3 DNA sequence: TGTGCCAGCAACCTCTGGGGACAGGGGGTTTCTGAGCAGTTCTTC. The entire variable domain, with the rest obtained from reference TRBV7-9 and TRBJ2-1, is as follows: DTGVSQNPRHKITKRGQNVTFRCDPISEHNRLYWYRQTLGQGPEFLTYFQNEAQLEKSRLLSDRFSAERPKGSFSTLEIQRTEQGDSAMYLCASNLWGQGVSEQFFGPGTRLTVL.

The gene calls are TRBV7-9 and TRBJ1-1, with D unclear. Looked up from germline, CDR1 is SEHNR and CDR2 is FQNEAQ (reference sequence). The CDR3 has 13 amino acids. V was cut by 5 bases and J by 1 base, with 8 bases left in between. The CDR3 loop reads CASSPYKNTEAFF. The CDR3 DNA is TGTGCCAGCAGCCCGTACAAGAACACTGAAGCTTTCTTT.

The chain couples TRBV5-1 to TRBJ1-1, with no clear D. From germline, CDR1 is SGHRS and CDR2 YFSETQ. Trimming removed 5 bases at V and 5 bases at J, with 28 bases between. The CDR3 sequence is 18 residues long. Written as DNA, the CDR3 is TGCGCCAGCAGAGCTTTATGGCGGGGTGTGGGCGATGGGACTGAAGCTTTCTTT. As protein: CASRALWRGVGDGTEAFF.

The genes are TRBV25-1 and TRBJ1-4, with unresolved D. CDR3 size: 13 residues. CDR1 is MGHDK, CDR2 SYGVNS, per germline. The ends were cut back, 4 bases at V and 4 bases at J, with 7 bases in the middle. The CDR3 sequence is CASSVPYNEKLFF. CDR3 DNA sequence: TGTGCCAGCAGTGTACCCTATAATGAAAAACTGTTTTTT. The full variable domain, rest sourced from reference TRBV25-1 and TRBJ1-4, is EADIYQTPRYLVIGTGKKITLECSQTMGHDKMYWYQQDPGMELHLIHYSYGVNSTEKGDLSSESTVSRIRTEHFPLTLESARPSHTSQYLCASSVPYNEKLFFGSGTQLSVL.

Only one count was recorded for this clone. J is TRBJ2-1 and V is TRBV7-8; 8 bases agree with TRBD2. The V and J ends lost 5 bases and 0 bases, in that order; junction bases with no gene match: 6. The CDR3 extends over 16 amino acids. CDR1 and CDR2 from the germline V gene are SGHVS and FQNEAQ. Here the CDR3 DNA reads TGTGCCAGCAGCCGCCGGGGGGGGAGCTCCTACAATGAGCAGTTCTTC. This translates into CASSRRGGSSYNEQFF.

This sequence joins TRBV7-9 and TRBJ2-1; TRBD2 is a possible D gene (6 bases). Germline lookup yields CDR1 SEHNR and CDR2 FQNEAQ (reference sequence). With 1 base removed from V and 8 bases from J, the gap between germline ends came to 9 bases. This CDR3 region has 13 residues. The CDR3 loop is CASSLVLADEQFF. CDR3 nucleotides: TGTGCCAGCAGCTTAGTCTTAGCGGATGAGCAGTTCTTC.

V usage is TRBV19 and J usage is TRBJ1-2; 7 nucleotides align to TRBD1. The germline CDR1 and CDR2 sequences are LNHDA and SQIVND (reference sequence). CDR3 length equals 14 residues. The V gene end was trimmed by 3 bases and the J gene end by 5 bases; junction bases not matched to a gene: 6. CDR3 in DNA: TGTGCCAGTAGTATGGGGACAGAAATTTATGGCTACACCTTC. Translated: CASSMGTEIYGYTF.

This clone was observed once. CDR3 nucleotides: TGTGCCAGCAGCGTAGAGATGGGAGGGACTCAATCCCCGGGTGAGCAGTTCTTC. It yields the protein CASSVEMGGTQSPGEQFF. The rearrangement joins TRBV9 to TRBJ2-1; TRBD2 matches 7 bases. This CDR3 comprises 18 residues. Germline V gene lookup returns CDR1 SGDLS and CDR2 YYNGEE. V lost 0 bases and J lost 9; bases outside the gene matches: 18.

The V call is TRBV28, the J call TRBJ1-1; 7 positions agree with TRBD1. V shed 2 bases and J 3 bases; nucleotides not matched to a gene: 12. Germline values: CDR1 MDHEN, CDR2 SYDVKM. The CDR3 spans 17 residues. The CDR3 DNA is TGTGCCAGCAGTTTAGGCAGAAACAGGGGCGAGTACACTGAAGCTTTCTTT. Its translation: CASSLGRNRGEYTEAFF. Full variable domain (rest looked up from reference TRBV28 and TRBJ1-1): DVKVTQSSRYLVKRTGEKVFLECVQDMDHENMFWYRQDPGLGLRLIYFSYDVKMKEKGDIPEGYSVSREKKERFSLILESASTNQTSMYLCASSLGRNRGEYTEAFFGQGTRLTVV.